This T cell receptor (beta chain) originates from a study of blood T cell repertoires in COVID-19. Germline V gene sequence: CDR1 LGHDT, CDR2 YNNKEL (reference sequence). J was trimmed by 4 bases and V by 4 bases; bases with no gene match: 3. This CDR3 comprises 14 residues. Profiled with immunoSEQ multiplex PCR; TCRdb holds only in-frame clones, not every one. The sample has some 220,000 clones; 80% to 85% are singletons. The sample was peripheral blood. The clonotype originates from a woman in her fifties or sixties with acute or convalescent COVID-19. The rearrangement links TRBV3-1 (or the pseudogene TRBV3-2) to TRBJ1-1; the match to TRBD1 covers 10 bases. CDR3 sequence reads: CASSRGQGTTEAFF. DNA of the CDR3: TGTGCCAGCAGCCGGGGACAGGGGACCACTGAAGCTTTCTTT.